Described below is a single T cell receptor (beta chain) sequence and its context. This record belongs to a study of blood T cell repertoires in COVID-19. The CDR3 extends over 16 amino acids. Germline lookup yields CDR1 SGHRS and CDR2 YFSETQ. The ends were cut back, 1 base at V and 0 bases at J, with 11 bases in the middle. Sequenced by immunoSEQ multiplex PCR; TCRdb stores in-frame clones only, minus some. The sample includes fewer than 250,000 clones, 76% of them seen just once. The TCR originated in a woman in her forties or fifties with acute COVID-19. This chain joins TRBV5-1 and TRBJ1-5, with a weak D call TRBD1 (6 bases). The specimen was PBMCs or T cells enriched from blood (not recorded which). CDR3 nucleotide sequence: TGCGCCAGCAGCTTGCGGGGACACCCTAGCAATCAGCCCCAGCATTTT. This translates into CASSLRGHPSNQPQHF.